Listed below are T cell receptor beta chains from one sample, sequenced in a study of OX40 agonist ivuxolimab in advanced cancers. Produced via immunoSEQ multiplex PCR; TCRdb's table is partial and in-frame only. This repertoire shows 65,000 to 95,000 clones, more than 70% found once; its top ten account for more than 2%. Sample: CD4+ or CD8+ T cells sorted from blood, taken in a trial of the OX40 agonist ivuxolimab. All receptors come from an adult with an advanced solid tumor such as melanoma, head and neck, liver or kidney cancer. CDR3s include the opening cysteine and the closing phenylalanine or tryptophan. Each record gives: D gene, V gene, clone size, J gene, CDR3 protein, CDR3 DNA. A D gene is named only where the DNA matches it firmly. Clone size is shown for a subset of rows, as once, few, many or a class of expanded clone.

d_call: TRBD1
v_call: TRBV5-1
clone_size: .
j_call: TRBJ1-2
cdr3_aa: CASSHRDSNYGYTF
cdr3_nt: TGCGCCAGCAGCCACCGGGACAGTAACTATGGCTACACCTTC

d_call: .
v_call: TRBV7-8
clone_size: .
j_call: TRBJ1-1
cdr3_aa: CASSFFTGMNTEAFF
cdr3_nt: TGTGCCAGCAGCTTCTTTACAGGGATGAACACTGAAGCTTTCTTT

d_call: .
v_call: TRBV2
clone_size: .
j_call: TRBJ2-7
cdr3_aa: CASSEALPYEQYF
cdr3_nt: TGTGCCAGCAGTGAAGCGCTGCCCTACGAGCAGTACTTC

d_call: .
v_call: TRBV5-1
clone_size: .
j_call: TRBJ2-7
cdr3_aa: CASSLGAVYHEQYF
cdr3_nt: TGCGCCAGCAGCTTGGGCGCAGTTTACCACGAGCAGTACTTC

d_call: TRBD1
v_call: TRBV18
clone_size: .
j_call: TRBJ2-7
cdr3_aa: CASSSNRGRNEQYF
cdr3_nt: TGTGCCAGCTCATCAAACAGGGGGAGGAACGAGCAGTACTTC

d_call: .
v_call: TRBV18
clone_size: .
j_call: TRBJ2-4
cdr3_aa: CASSSSGNIQYF
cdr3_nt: TGTGCCAGCTCCAGTTCCGGAAACATTCAGTACTTC

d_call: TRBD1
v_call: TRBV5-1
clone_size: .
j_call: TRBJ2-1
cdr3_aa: CASSFAQGVFNEQFF
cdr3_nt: TGCGCCAGCAGCTTTGCACAGGGGGTATTCAATGAGCAGTTCTTC

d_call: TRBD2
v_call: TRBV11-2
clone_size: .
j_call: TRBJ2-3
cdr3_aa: CASKSGTYTQYF
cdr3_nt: TGTGCCAGCAAGAGCGGGACCTATACGCAGTATTTT

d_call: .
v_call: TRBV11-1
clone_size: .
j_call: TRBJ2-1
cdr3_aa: CASSFSQGHEQFF
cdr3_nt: TGTGCCAGCAGCTTTTCCCAGGGGCATGAGCAGTTCTTC

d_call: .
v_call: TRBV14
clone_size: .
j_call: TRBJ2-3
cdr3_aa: CASSQNSGDTQYF
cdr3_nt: TGTGCCAGCAGCCAAAACTCAGGAGATACGCAGTATTTT

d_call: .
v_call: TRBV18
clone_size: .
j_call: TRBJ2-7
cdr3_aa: CASSRGAGNIGLSYEQYF
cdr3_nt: TGTGCCAGCTCTCGCGGGGCAGGGAATATTGGTCTTTCCTACGAGCAGTACTTC

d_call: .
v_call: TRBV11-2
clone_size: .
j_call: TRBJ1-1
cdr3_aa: CASSHTGITEAFF
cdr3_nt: TGTGCCAGCAGTCATACGGGAATAACTGAAGCTTTCTTT

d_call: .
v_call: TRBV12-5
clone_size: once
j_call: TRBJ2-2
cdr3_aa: CASGLVHIAGELFF
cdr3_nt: TGTGCTAGTGGTTTGGTACATATTGCCGGGGAGCTGTTTTTT

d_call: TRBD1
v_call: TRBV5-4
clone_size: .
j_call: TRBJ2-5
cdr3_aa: CASSRRDRGETQYF
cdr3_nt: TGTGCCAGCAGCCGACGGGACAGGGGAGAGACCCAGTACTTC

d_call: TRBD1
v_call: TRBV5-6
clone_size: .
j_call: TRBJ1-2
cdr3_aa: CASSTDRGNYGYTF
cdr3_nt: TGTGCCAGCAGCACCGACAGGGGAAACTATGGCTACACCTTC

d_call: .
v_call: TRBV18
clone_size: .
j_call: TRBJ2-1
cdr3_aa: CASSSGKSGEEQFF
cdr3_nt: TGTGCCAGCTCATCAGGGAAATCCGGAGAAGAGCAGTTCTTC

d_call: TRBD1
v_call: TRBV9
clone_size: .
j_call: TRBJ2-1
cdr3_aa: CASSVEGQGRNEQFF
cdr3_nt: TGTGCCAGCAGCGTAGAGGGACAGGGCAGAAATGAGCAGTTCTTC

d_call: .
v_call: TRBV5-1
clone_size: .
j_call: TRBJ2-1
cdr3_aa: CASSLGEGAYNEQFF
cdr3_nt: TGCGCCAGCAGCTTGGGGGAGGGGGCATACAATGAGCAGTTCTTC

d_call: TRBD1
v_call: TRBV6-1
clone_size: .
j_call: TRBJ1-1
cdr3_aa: CASMGTGGYFGAFF
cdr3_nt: TGTGCCAGCATGGGTACAGGGGGCTATTTTGGGGCTTTCTTT

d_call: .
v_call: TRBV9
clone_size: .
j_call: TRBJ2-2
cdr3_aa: CASSNRVSTGELFF
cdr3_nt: TGTGCCAGCAGCAACAGGGTGAGCACCGGGGAGCTGTTTTTT

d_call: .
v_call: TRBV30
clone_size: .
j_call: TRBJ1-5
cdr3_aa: CAWSPDSNQPQHF
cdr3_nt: TGTGCCTGGAGTCCGGATAGCAATCAGCCCCAGCATTTT

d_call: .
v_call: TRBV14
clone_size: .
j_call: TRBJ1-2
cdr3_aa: CASSQIGTHYGYTF
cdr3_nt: TGTGCCAGCAGCCAAATAGGGACACATTATGGCTACACCTTC

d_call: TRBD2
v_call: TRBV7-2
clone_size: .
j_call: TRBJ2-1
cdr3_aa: CASSSQPGTSVQFF
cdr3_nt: TGTGCCAGCAGCTCCCAACCCGGGACTAGCGTTCAGTTCTTC

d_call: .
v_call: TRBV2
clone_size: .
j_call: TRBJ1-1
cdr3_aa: CASSPTGGDTEAFF
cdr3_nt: TGTGCCAGCAGTCCCACCGGGGGTGACACTGAAGCTTTCTTT

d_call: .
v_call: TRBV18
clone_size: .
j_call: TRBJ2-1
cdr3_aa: CASSPIREGNEQFF
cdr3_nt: TGTGCCAGCTCACCAATCCGGGAAGGTAATGAGCAGTTCTTC

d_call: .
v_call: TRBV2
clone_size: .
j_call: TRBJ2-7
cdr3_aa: CASSGDGIPGRYF
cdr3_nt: TGTGCCAGCAGTGGGGACGGAATCCCAGGTCGGTACTTC

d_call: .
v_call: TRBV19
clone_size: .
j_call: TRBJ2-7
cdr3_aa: CASSISPGLISYEQYF
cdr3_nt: TGTGCCAGTAGTATATCTCCGGGACTCATCTCCTACGAGCAGTACTTC

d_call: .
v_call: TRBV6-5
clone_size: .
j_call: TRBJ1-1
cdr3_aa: CASSPGTEAFF
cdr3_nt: TGTGCCAGCAGTCCGGGGACTGAAGCTTTCTTT

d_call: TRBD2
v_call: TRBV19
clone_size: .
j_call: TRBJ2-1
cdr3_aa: CASHKMGTSVYEQFF
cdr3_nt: TGTGCCAGTCACAAGATGGGGACTAGTGTCTATGAGCAGTTCTTC

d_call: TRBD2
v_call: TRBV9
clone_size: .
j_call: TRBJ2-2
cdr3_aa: CASSDPGLAGGLTGELFF
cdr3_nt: TGTGCCAGCAGCGACCCGGGACTAGCGGGAGGGCTCACCGGGGAGCTGTTTTTT

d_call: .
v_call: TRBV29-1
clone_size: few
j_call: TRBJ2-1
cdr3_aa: CSVAGSYNEQFF
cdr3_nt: TGCAGCGTTGCGGGATCCTACAATGAGCAGTTCTTC